The T cell receptor (beta chain) under discussion was sequenced for a study of OX40 agonist ivuxolimab in advanced cancers. Of note for this clone: Its matching antigen is unknown.

Findings of the study overall: The study observed clonal expansion of CD4+ and CD8+ blood T cells by week 6 at 0.1 to 3.0 mg/kg.

Method: immunoSEQ multiplex PCR; TCRdb's copy keeps in-frame clones and lacks some. The table lists more than 65,000 clones, approximately 85% of them singletons. V lost 6 bases and J 4 bases, leaving 12 bases between the germline ends. CDR1 and CDR2 (germline): SSHAT, FNYEAQ (reference sequence). This CDR3 has 14 residues. The starting material was CD4+ or CD8+ T cells sorted from blood, obtained in a trial of the OX40 agonist ivuxolimab. The chain joins TRBV7-7 to TRBJ2-2; maybe TRBD2 (5 bases). The receptor was isolated from an adult with an advanced solid tumor such as melanoma, head and neck, liver or kidney cancer. CDR3 loop: CASRADGSTGELFF. DNA for the CDR3: TGTGCCAGCAGGGCAGATGGGAGCACCGGGGAGCTGTTTTTT.